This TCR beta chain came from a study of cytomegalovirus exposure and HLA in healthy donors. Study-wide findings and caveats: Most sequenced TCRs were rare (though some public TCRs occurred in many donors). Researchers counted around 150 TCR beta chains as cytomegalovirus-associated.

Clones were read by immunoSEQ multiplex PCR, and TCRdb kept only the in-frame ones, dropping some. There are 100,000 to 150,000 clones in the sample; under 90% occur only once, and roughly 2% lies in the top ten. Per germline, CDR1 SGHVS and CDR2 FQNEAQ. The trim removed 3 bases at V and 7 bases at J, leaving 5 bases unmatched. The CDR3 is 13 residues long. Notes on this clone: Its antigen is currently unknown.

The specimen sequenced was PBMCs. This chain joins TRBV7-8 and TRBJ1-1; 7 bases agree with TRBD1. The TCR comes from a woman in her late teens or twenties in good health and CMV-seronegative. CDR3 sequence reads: CASSFGTAHEAFF. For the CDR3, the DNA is TGTGCCAGCAGCTTTGGGACAGCGCATGAAGCTTTCTTT.